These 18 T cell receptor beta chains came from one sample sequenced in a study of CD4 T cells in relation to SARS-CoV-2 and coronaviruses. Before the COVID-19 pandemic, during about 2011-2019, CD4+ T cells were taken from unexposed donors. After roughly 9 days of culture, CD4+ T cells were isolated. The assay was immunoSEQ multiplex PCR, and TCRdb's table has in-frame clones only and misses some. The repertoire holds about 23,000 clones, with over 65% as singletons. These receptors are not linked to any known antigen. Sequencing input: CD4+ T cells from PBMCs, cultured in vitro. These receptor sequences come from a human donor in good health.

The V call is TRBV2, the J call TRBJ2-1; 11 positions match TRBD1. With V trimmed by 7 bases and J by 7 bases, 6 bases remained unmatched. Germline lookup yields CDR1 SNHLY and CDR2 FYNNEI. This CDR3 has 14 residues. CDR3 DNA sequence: TGTGCCAGCACTGAGGGGACAGGGGGAAATGAGCAGTTCTTC. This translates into CASTEGTGGNEQFF.

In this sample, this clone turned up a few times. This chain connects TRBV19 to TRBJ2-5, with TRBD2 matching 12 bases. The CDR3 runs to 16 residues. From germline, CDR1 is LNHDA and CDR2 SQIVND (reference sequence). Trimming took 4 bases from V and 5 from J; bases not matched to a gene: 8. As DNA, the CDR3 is TGTGCCAGTAGTAGGGCTAGCGGGAGGGCCTGGGAGACCCAGTACTTC. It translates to CASSRASGRAWETQYF.

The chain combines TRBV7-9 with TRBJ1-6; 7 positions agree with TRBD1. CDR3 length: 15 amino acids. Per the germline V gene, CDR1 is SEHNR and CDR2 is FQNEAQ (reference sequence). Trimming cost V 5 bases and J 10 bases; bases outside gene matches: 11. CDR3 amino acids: CASSPLEGARSPLHF. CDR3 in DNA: TGTGCCAGCAGCCCCCTGGAGGGGGCGCGATCACCCCTCCACTTT. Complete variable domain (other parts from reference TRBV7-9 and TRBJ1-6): DTGVSQNPRHKITKRGQNVTFRCDPISEHNRLYWYRQTLGQGPEFLTYFQNEAQLEKSRLLSDRFSAERPKGSFSTLEIQRTEQGDSAMYLCASSPLEGARSPLHFGNGTRLTVT.

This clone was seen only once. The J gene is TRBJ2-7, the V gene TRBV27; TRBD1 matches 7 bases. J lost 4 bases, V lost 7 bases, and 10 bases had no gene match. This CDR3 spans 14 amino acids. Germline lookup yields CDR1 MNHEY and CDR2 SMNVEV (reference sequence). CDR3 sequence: CASKKPGQPYEQYF. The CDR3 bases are TGTGCCAGCAAAAAACCGGGACAGCCTTACGAGCAGTACTTC.

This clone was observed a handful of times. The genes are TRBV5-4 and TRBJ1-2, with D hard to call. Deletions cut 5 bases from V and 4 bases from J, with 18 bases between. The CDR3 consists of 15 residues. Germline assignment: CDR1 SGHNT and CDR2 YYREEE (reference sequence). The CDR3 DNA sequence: TGTGCCAGCAGACCCCCGGGCCCCACTGCCTATGGCTACACCTTC. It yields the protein CASRPPGPTAYGYTF.

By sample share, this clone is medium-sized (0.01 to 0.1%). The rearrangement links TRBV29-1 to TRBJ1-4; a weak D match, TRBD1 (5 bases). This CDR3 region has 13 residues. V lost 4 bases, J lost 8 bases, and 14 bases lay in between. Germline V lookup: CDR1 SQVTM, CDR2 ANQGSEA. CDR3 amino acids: CSVASTGYEKLFF. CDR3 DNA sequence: TGCAGCGTTGCGAGCACAGGCTACGAAAAACTGTTTTTT.

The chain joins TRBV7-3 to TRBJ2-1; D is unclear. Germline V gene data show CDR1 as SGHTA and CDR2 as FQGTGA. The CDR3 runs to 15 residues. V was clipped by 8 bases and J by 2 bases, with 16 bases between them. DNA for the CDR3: TGTGCCAGCCGCGTCTCAGGTGTCGCCTACAATGAGCAGTTCTTC. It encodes CASRVSGVAYNEQFF.

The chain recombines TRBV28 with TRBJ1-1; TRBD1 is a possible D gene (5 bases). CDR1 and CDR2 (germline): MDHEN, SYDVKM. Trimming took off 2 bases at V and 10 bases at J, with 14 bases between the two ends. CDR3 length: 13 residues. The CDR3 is CASSLTGARGAFF. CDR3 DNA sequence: TGTGCCAGCAGTTTAACCGGGGCGCGAGGAGCTTTCTTT.

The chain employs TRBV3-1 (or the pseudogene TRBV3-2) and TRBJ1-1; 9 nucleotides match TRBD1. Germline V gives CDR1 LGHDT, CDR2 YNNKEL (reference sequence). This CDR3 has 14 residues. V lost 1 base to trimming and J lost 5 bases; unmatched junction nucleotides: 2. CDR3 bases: TGTGCCAGCAGCCAAGGACAGGGGGAGACTGAAGCTTTCTTT. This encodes CASSQGQGETEAFF.

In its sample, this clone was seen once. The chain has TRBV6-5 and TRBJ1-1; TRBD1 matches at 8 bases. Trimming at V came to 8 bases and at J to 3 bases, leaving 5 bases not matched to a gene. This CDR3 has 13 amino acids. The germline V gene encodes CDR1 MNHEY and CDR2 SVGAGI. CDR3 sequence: CASVGQGDTEAFF. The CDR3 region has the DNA TGTGCCAGCGTCGGACAGGGCGACACTGAAGCTTTCTTT.

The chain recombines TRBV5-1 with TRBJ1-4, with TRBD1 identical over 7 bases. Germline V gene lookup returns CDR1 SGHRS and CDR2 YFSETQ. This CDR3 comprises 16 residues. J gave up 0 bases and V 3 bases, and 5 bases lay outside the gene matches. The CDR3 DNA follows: TGCGCCAGCAGCTCGGGACAGCTTGCAACTAATGAAAAACTGTTTTTT. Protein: CASSSGQLATNEKLFF.

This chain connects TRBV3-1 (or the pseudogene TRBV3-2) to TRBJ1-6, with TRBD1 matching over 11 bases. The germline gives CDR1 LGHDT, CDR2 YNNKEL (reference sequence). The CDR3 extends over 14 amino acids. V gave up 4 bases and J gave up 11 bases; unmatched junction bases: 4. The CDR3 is CASSPAGQGAPLHF. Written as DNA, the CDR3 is TGTGCCAGCAGCCCAGCGGGACAGGGGGCACCCCTCCACTTT.

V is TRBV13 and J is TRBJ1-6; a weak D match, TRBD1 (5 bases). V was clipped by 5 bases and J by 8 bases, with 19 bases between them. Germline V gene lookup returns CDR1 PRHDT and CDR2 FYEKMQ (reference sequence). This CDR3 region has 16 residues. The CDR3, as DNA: TGTGCCAGCAGCGGGCGAGAGACAGTAGGGGATTCACCCCTCCACTTT. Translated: CASSGRETVGDSPLHF.

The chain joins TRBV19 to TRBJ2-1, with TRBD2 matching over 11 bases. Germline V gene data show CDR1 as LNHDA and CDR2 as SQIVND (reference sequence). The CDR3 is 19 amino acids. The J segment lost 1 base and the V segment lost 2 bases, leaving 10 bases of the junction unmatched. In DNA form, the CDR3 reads TGTGCCAGTAGTATAATCGCCCGGACTAGCGGGCTGTCCTACAATGAGCAGTTCTTC. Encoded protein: CASSIIARTSGLSYNEQFF.

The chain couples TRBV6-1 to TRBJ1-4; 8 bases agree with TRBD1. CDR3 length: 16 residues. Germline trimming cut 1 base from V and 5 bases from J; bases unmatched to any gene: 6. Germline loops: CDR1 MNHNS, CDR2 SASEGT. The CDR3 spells CASSEGQGKGNEKLFF. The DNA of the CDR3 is TGTGCCAGCAGTGAAGGACAGGGGAAAGGGAATGAAAAACTGTTTTTT.

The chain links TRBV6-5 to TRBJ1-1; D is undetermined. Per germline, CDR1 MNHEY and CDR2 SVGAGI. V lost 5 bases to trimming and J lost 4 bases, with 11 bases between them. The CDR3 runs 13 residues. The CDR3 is CASSPGSGTEAFF. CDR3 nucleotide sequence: TGTGCCAGCAGTCCGGGGTCTGGCACTGAAGCTTTCTTT.

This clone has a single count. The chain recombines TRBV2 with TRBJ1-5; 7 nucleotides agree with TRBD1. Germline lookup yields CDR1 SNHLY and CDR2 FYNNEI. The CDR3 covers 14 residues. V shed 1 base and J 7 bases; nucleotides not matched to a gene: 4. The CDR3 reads CASSEGTGGQPQHF. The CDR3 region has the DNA TGTGCCAGCAGTGAAGGGACAGGTGGCCAGCCCCAGCATTTT.

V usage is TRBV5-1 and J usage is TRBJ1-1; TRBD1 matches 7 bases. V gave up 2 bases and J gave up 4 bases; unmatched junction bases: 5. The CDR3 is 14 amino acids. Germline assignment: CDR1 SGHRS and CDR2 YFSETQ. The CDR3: CASSLYRGGTEAFF. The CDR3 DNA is TGCGCCAGCAGCTTATACAGGGGTGGCACTGAAGCTTTCTTT.